Listed here are 9 T cell receptor beta chains from one sample, sequenced in a study of blood T cell repertoires in COVID-19. The assay was immunoSEQ multiplex PCR, and TCRdb's table has in-frame clones only and misses some. The table lists approximately 120,000 clones, approximately 71% of them singletons. The sequencing sample was made of peripheral blood. Source of these receptors: a woman in her 70s with acute or convalescent COVID-19.

In nucleotides, the CDR3 is TGCGCCAGCAGCCAAGATAGGACAGGGGAAGTTTACGAGCAGTACTTC. Translation: CASSQDRTGEVYEQYF. The chain has TRBV4-3 and TRBJ2-7, with 9 positions matching TRBD1. Losses at the gene ends were 0 bases for V and 4 bases for J; bases not matched to a gene: 7. This CDR3 is built from 16 residues. Germline V gene sequence: CDR1 LGHNA, CDR2 YSLEER.

This chain joins TRBV7-2 and TRBJ1-5; 7 nucleotides align to TRBD1. This CDR3 contains 15 residues. Germline CDR1 SGHTA, CDR2 FQGNSA. Trimming removed 4 bases from V and 4 bases from J; junction bases left unmatched: 7. The CDR3 loop reads CASSSMGQSNQPQHF. The CDR3 DNA reads as TGTGCCAGCAGCTCGATGGGACAGTCAAATCAGCCCCAGCATTTT. The whole variable domain, remainder taken from reference TRBV7-2 and TRBJ1-5, is GAGVSQSPSNKVTEKGKDVELRCDPISGHTALYWYRQSLGQGLEFLIYFQGNSAPDKSGLPSDRFSAERTGGSVSTLTIQRTQQEDSAVYLCASSSMGQSNQPQHFGDGTRLSIL.

A few counts support this clone. The rearrangement uses TRBV3-1 (or the pseudogene TRBV3-2) and TRBJ1-2; no clear D gene. Per the germline V gene, CDR1 is LGHDT and CDR2 is YNNKEL (reference sequence). V was clipped by 0 bases and J by 12 bases, with 17 bases between them. The CDR3 consists of 14 residues. CDR3 DNA: TGTGCCAGCAGCCAAGATCTGGCCGCCCGGAGGAACACCTTC. This codes for CASSQDLAARRNTF.

The V call is TRBV28, the J call TRBJ1-2; 8 bases match TRBD1. Germline V gives CDR1 MDHEN, CDR2 SYDVKM. V was pared by 6 bases and J by 7 bases, with 7 bases of the junction left unmatched. The CDR3 runs to 13 residues. As DNA, the CDR3 is TGTGCCAGCAGCCTCAGGGGGCCGATTGGCTACACCTTC. It yields the protein CASSLRGPIGYTF.

To note about this clone: The sample carries other DNA sequences with the same CDR3. The gene calls are TRBV3-1 (or the pseudogene TRBV3-2) and TRBJ2-2, with D hard to call. CDR3 length equals 13 residues. Germline loops: CDR1 LGHDT, CDR2 YNNKEL (reference sequence). V lost 3 bases, J lost 3 bases, and 5 bases lay in between. CDR3 region: CASSHTDTGELFF. The CDR3 nucleotides are TGTGCCAGCAGCCATACTGACACCGGGGAGCTGTTTTTT.

A few counts support this clone. The sample holds other DNA sequences that translate to the same CDR3. This chain joins TRBV2 and TRBJ2-1, with 10 bases identical to TRBD2. This CDR3 comprises 15 residues. CDR1 is SNHLY, CDR2 FYNNEI, per germline. J gave up 9 bases and V 2 bases, and 7 bases lay outside the gene matches. CDR3 region: CASSETAGGGGEQFF. DNA of the CDR3: TGTGCCAGCAGTGAAACAGCGGGAGGGGGGGGTGAGCAGTTCTTC.

The chain has TRBV21-1 and TRBJ2-7; whether TRBD1, the table's D call, matches the DNA was not checked. TRBV21-1 is a documented pseudogene. The CDR3 has 16 residues. As DNA, the CDR3 is TGTGCCAGCAGCATGAATTCCGGGACAGGTGCCACAGGGCAGTACTTC. Encoded protein: CASSMNSGTGATGQYF.

The chain has TRBV5-1 and TRBJ2-3, with D tentatively TRBD2 (6 bases). Looked up from germline, CDR1 is SGHRS and CDR2 is YFSETQ. The CDR3 is made up of 15 amino acids. The V and J ends lost 0 bases and 3 bases respectively, with 11 bases between them. The CDR3 DNA reads TGCGCCAGCAGCTTGGCTGGCGGGATTACAGATACGCAGTATTTT. It is translated as CASSLAGGITDTQYF. Supplemented by reference TRBV5-1 and TRBJ2-3, the full variable domain reads KAGVTQTPRYLIKTRGQQVTLSCSPISGHRSVSWYQQTPGQGLQFLFEYFSETQRNKGNFPGRFSGRQFSNSRSEMNVSTLELGDSALYLCASSLAGGITDTQYFGPGTRLTVL.

The chain couples TRBV6-6 to TRBJ2-7; 8 nucleotides agree with TRBD1. Trimming at V came to 6 bases and at J to 3 bases, leaving 10 bases not matched to a gene. The germline CDR1 and CDR2 sequences are MNHNY and SVGAGI (reference sequence). The CDR3 contains 15 residues. The CDR3 spells CASRPGQGMGYEQYF. CDR3 coding DNA: TGTGCCAGCAGGCCCGGACAGGGTATGGGCTACGAGCAGTACTTC.